This T cell receptor beta chain was observed in a study of blood T cell repertoires in COVID-19. Study overall: T cells, B-cell-depleted T cells, or PBMCs supplied cDNA or gDNA.

The CDR3 totals 14 residues. The V gene's germline CDR1 is KGHSH and CDR2 LQKENI. J lost 2 bases, V lost 6 bases, and 6 bases had no gene match. Residents of 20 to 25 US areas, aged about 18 to 89 years, made up the participants. For recovered donors of Cohort 3, there were two negative PCRs, clearance, or symptom resolution. Per the original data handling: How many nucleated cells were present was estimated from reference gene primer amplification. TCRdb keeps only in-frame clones here, not all; method: immunoSEQ multiplex PCR. V and J calls and clone size are as listed in that table; D and trimming were resolved from the DNA. Among approximately 230,000 clones listed, 85% to 90% were seen once.

Material: PBMCs or T cells enriched from blood (not recorded which). The chain links TRBV18 to TRBJ1-1, with 7 nucleotides matching TRBD1. This TCR was sampled from a man aged 40-55 years who had recovered from COVID-19. DNA for the CDR3: TGTGCCAGCTCCATAGACAGGGCCAACACTGAAGCTTTCTTT. It is translated as CASSIDRANTEAFF.